Sequencing of this TCR beta chain was carried out in a study of spatial heterogeneity in lung cancer. Overall study context: Beta-chain sequences were consistently detected more often than alpha-chain sequences. The average count in raw reads for each unique TCR and UMI combination exceeded eight appearances.

TCR cDNA molecules each carried a unique molecular identifier. TCRdb redid the calling of the 5' RACE reads with MiXCR, one entry per CDR3 protein. The repertoire has about 87,000 distinct CDR3 sequences, roughly 19% of them found once; the top ten carry 20% to 25%. Regarding time point: blood at routine non-recurrence follow-up after resection. The study sequenced unsorted whole RNA from tumor, nontumor lung or frozen PBMC. The source material was PBMCs, sampled at follow-up. The source of this sequence is a male donor with early-stage non-small cell lung cancer.

The CDR3 DNA follows: TGTGCCAGCAGGGGAAACACCATATATTTT. Encoded protein: CASRGNTIYF. The gene calls are TRBV6-6 and TRBJ1-3; no firm D call. Germline values: CDR1 MNHNY, CDR2 SVGAGI (reference sequence). The V gene lost 6 bases and the J gene lost 4 bases, with 1 base spanning the gap. The CDR3 has 10 residues.